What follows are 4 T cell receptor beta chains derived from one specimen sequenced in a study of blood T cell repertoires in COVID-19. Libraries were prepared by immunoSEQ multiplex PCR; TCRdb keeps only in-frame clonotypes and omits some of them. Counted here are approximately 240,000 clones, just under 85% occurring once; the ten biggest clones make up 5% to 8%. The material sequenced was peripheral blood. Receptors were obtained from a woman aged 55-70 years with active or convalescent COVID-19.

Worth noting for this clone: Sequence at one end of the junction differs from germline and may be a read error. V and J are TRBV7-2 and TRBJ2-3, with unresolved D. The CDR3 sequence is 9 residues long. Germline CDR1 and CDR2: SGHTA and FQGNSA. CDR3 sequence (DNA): TGTGCCAGCAGCTTAGGCGGTGATTTT. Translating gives CASSLGGDF. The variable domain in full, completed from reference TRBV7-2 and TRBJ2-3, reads GAGVSQSPSNKVTEKGKDVELRCDPISGHTALYWYRQSLGQGLEFLIYFQGNSAPDKSGLPSDRFSAERTGGSVSTLTIQRTQQEDSAVYLCASSLGGDFGPGTRLTVL.

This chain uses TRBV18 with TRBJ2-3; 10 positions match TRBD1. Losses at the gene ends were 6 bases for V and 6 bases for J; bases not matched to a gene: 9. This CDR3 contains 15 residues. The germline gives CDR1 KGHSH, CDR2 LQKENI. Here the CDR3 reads CASSLTGGWEDTQYF. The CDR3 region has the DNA TGTGCCAGCTCGCTGACAGGGGGCTGGGAGGATACGCAGTATTTT.

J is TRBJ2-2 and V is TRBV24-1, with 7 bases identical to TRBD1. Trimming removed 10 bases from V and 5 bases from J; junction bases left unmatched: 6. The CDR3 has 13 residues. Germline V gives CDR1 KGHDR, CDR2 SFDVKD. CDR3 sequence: CATMTGITGELFF. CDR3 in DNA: TGTGCCACAATGACAGGGATTACCGGGGAGCTGTTTTTT.

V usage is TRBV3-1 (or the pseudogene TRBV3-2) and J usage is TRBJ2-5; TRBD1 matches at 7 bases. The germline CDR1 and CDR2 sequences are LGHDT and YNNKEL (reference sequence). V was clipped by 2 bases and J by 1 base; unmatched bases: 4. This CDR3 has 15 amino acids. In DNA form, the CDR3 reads TGTGCCAGCAGCCAAACAGGGGTACCCCAAGAGACCCAGTACTTC. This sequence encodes CASSQTGVPQETQYF.